This T cell receptor (beta chain) was captured by sequencing in a study of neurological immune-mediated disorders. Overall study results and limits: Expanded clones shared no identical CDR3 amino acid sequences across subjects, which suggested private TCR-beta repertoires in all groups. HTLV-1-associated myelopathy had the most TCR clonal expansion, while multiple sclerosis had the least, a level that fell below healthy controls.

This clonotype was seen repeatedly, ten times or more. The antigen remains undetermined. V was cut by 3 bases and J by 5 bases, with 14 bases left in between. The CDR3 runs to 15 residues. Germline CDR1 and CDR2: MDHEN and SYDVKM. The cDNA was synthesized by 5'RACE incorporating 10-nucleotide random UMIs. A single record per CDR3 protein comes from TCRdb applying MiXCR to the 5' RACE reads. Of 75,000 to 90,000 distinct CDR3 sequences listed, 10% are singletons. This chain links TRBV28 with TRBJ1-5; D gene unclear. The sequence derives from a man aged 40-49 years in good health. The sequenced sample consisted of PBMCs. CDR3: CASSFGPSPDQPQHF. The CDR3 region has the DNA TGTGCCAGCAGTTTTGGTCCCTCCCCCGATCAGCCCCAGCATTTT. The full variable domain, in which reference TRBV28 and TRBJ1-5 provide the parts outside the CDR3, is DVKVTQSSRYLVKRTGEKVFLECVQDMDHENMFWYRQDPGLGLRLIYFSYDVKMKEKGDIPEGYSVSREKKERFSLILESASTNQTSMYLCASSFGPSPDQPQHFGDGTRLSIL.